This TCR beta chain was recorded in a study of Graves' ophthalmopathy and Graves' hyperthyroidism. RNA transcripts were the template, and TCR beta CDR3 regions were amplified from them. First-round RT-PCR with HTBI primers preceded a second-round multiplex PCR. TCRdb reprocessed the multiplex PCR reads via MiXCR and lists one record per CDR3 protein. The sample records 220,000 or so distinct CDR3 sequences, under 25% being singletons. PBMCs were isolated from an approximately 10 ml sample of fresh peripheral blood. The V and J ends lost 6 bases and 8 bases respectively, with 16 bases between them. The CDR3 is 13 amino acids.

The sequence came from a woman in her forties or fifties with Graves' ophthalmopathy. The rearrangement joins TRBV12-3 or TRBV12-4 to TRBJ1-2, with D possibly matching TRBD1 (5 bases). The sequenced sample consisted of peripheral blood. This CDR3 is CASSLTVERGYTF. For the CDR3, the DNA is TGTGCCAGCAGCTTGACAGTGGAGCGAGGCTACACCTTC.